One T cell receptor beta chain is described in this entry. The antigen is unknown. V dropped 11 bases and J dropped 10; count of bases not matched to a gene: 9. The germline V gene has CDR1 MNHEY and CDR2 SMNVEV (reference sequence). The CDR3 has 12 residues. PCR amplification relied on 60 Vbeta primers (plus 13 Jbeta primers). Generated by immunoSEQ multiplex PCR, the TCRdb table keeps only in-frame clones and is missing some. The sample has fewer than 200,000 clones, 80% seen once; the top ten hold approximately 2.4%. This sample was included in a study of cytomegalovirus exposure and HLA in healthy donors. About the research overall: Caucasian-associated ancestry cluster membership applied to about 80% of approximately 400 genotyped donors.

Findings of the study overall: An analysis done earlier found most TCR beta V segments productive about 87% or about 30% of the time. Compared with the approximately 700-donor mean, an Asian-associated ancestry cluster reportedly had fewer N-insertions, according to a later analysis. Investigators reported 150 to 200 TCR beta chains as tied to cytomegalovirus.

The chain combines TRBV27 with TRBJ1-4; 8 bases fit TRBD1. Material: PBMCs. This receptor was taken from a male donor in good health and CMV-seronegative. The DNA for the CDR3 is TGTGCCGTCGGACAGGGAAGGGGAAAACTGTTTTTT. Translation gives CAVGQGRGKLFF.